This T cell receptor (beta chain) was documented in a study of OX40 agonist ivuxolimab in advanced cancers. The study's findings and limits: Certain nonresponders additionally had low normalized T-cell clonal expansion. The study did not work out the antigen specificity of the expanded peripheral T cells. Near-lowest levels of clonal expansion characterized partial responders at 0.1-3.0 mg/kg.

Profiled with immunoSEQ multiplex PCR; TCRdb holds only in-frame clones, not every one. This table holds under 20,000 clones, approximately 84% found once. The V end lost 6 bases, the J end lost 6 bases, and 8 bases lay between the germline ends. The CDR3 covers 11 residues. In germline, CDR1 is MDHEN, CDR2 SYDVKM. In the case of this clone: Its antigen is unidentified.

This chain links TRBV28 with TRBJ1-2; no firm D call. The source of this sequence is an adult with an advanced solid tumor such as melanoma, head and neck, liver or kidney cancer. The sequencing here drew on CD4+ or CD8+ T cells sorted from blood, taken in a trial of the OX40 agonist ivuxolimab. The CDR3 is CASRYRDGYTF. The CDR3 DNA follows: TGTGCCAGCAGATATAGAGATGGCTACACCTTC.